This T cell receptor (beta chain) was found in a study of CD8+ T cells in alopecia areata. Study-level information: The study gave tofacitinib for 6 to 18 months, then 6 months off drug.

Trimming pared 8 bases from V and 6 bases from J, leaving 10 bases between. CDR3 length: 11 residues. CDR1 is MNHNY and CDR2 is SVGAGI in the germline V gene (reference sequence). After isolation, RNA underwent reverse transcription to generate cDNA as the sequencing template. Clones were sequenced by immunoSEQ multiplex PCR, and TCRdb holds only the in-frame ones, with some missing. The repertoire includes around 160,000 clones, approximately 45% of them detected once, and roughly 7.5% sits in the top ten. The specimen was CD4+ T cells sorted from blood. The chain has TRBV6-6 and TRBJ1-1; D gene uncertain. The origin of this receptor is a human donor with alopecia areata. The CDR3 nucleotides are TGTGCCAGCGGTGGCAGCCCTGAAGCTTTCTTT. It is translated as CASGGSPEAFF.